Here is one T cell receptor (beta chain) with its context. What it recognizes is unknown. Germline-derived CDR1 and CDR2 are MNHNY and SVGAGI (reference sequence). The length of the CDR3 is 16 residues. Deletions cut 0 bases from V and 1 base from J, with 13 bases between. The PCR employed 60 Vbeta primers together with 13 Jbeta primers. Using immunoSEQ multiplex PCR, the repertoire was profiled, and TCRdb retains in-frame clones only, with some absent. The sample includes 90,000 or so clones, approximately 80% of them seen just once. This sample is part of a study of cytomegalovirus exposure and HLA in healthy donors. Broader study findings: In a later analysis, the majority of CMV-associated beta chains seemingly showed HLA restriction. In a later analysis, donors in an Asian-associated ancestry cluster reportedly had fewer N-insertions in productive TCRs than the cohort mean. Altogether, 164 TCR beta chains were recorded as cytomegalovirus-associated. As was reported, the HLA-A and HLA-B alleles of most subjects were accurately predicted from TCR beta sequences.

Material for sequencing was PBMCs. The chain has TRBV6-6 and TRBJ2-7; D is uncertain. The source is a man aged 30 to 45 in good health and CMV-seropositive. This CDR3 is CASSYSKGRQSYEQYF. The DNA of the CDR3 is TGTGCCAGCAGTTACTCGAAAGGTCGACAATCCTACGAGCAGTACTTC.